One sample yielded the 11 T cell receptor beta chains listed below, sequenced in a study of T cells in Graves' hyperthyroidism and ophthalmopathy. Amplified regions were TCR beta CDR3 sequences from RNA transcripts. The study used the HTBI primer set for a first-round RT-PCR of the TCR CDR3. Each CDR3 protein gets one entry after TCRdb re-called the multiplex PCR reads with MiXCR. The sample consists of 250,000 to 300,000 distinct CDR3 sequences, roughly an eighth of them appearing once. The specimen sequenced was blood. All receptors derive from a woman between 40 and 55 years old with Graves' hyperthyroidism.

This clonotype was recorded at least ten times. The rearrangement uses TRBV6-1 and TRBJ2-3; D is unresolved. V was trimmed by 7 bases and J by 4 bases, leaving 9 bases between them. CDR1 is MNHNS and CDR2 is SASEGT in the germline V gene. The CDR3 length is 12 residues. The CDR3 bases are TGTGCCAGCACGTTCGGCCCAGATACGCAGTATTTT. Amino acids: CASTFGPDTQYF.

This chain uses TRBV6-1 with TRBJ2-5; the D is unclear. Germline V CDR1 and CDR2: MNHNS, SASEGT. The CDR3 contains 19 residues. V gave up 1 base and J gave up 0 bases, with 21 bases separating them. CDR3 nucleotide sequence: TGTGCCAGCAGTGAAGAGGGCTCGGCGGCCAGATTCTACCAAGAGACCCAGTACTTC. Translating gives CASSEEGSAARFYQETQYF.

Notes on this clonotype: This may arise from a read error, as a much more abundant clone is one base away. Likely a read error: the CDR3 ends without its conserved phenylalanine or tryptophan. CDR3 DNA sequence: TGCAGCGTTGGGGGGCTAGCGGGGATTAACACCGGGGAGCTGTTTTCT. Its translation is CSVGGLAGINTGELFS. The chain uses TRBV29-1 and TRBJ2-2, with 9 bases that match TRBD2. The CDR3 runs 16 residues. V dropped 4 bases and J dropped 2; count of bases not matched to a gene: 8. Germline CDR1 reads SQVTM; CDR2 reads ANQGSEA.

This clonotype was recorded at least ten times. The chain links TRBV2 to TRBJ1-2; D not certain. The length of the CDR3 is 13 residues. CDR1 and CDR2 (germline): SNHLY, FYNNEI. The ends were cut back, 1 base at V and 5 bases at J, with 8 bases in the middle. The CDR3 DNA reads TGTGCCAGCAGTGAAGGGCAGGATTATGGCTACACCTTC. This sequence encodes CASSEGQDYGYTF.

There are many counts of this clonotype. The V call is TRBV30, the J call TRBJ1-4, with unresolved D. The CDR3 length is 13 residues. Per germline, CDR1 GTSNPN and CDR2 SVGIG (reference sequence). Deletions cut 5 bases from V and 6 bases from J, with 13 bases between. Here the CDR3 DNA reads TGTGCCTGGTCGGGAGGGAGTTATGAAAAACTGTTTTTT. This gives the protein CAWSGGSYEKLFF.

This clonotype occurred many times. The gene calls are TRBV2 and TRBJ2-7; a possible D gene is TRBD2 (5 bases). The CDR3 contains 13 residues. Germline V gene lookup returns CDR1 SNHLY and CDR2 FYNNEI. Between the trimmed V and J ends, which lost 2 bases and 0 bases, there was a span of 5 bases. CDR3 loop: CASSETSSYEQYF. CDR3 DNA sequence: TGTGCCAGCAGTGAAACTAGCTCCTACGAGCAGTACTTC. Combining the CDR3 with reference TRBV2 and TRBJ2-7 gives the whole variable domain EPEVTQTPSHQVTQMGQEVILRCVPISNHLYFYWYRQILGQKVEFLVSFYNNEISEKSEIFDDQFSVERPDGSNFTLKIRSTKLEDSAMYFCASSETSSYEQYFGPGTRLTVT.

This clonotype appeared many times. The chain combines TRBV2 with TRBJ1-5; D is possibly TRBD1 (5 bases). The CDR3 loop spans 14 amino acids. CDR1 is SNHLY and CDR2 is FYNNEI in the germline V gene. V was clipped by 4 bases and J by 4 bases, with 11 bases between them. In DNA form, the CDR3 reads TGTGCCAGCAGTGCGTGGAGGGGAAATCAGCCCCAGCATTTT. This encodes CASSAWRGNQPQHF.

The chain couples TRBV5-6 to TRBJ2-4; tentatively, D is TRBD1 (6 bases). Germline CDR1 reads SGHDT; CDR2 reads YYEEEE. The CDR3 length is 14 residues. Between the trimmed V and J ends, which lost 4 bases and 6 bases, there was a span of 14 bases. The CDR3 DNA is TGTGCCAGCAGCCCCCCCGGGACACGAAACATTCAGTACTTC. This sequence encodes CASSPPGTRNIQYF.

Ten or more counts support this clonotype. The chain uses TRBV2 and TRBJ1-5; D gene unclear. Germline loops: CDR1 SNHLY, CDR2 FYNNEI. The CDR3 length is 13 residues. V was pared by 4 bases and J by 5 bases, with 9 bases between. CDR3 in amino acids: CASSVLGHQPQHF. The CDR3 nucleotides are TGTGCCAGCAGTGTGCTGGGTCATCAGCCCCAGCATTTT.

In this sample, this clonotype turned up many times. The chain recombines TRBV6-5 with TRBJ1-2, with TRBD1 matching over 7 bases. The CDR3 is 16 amino acids. Germline V gene sequence: CDR1 MNHEY, CDR2 SVGAGI. V trimming: 6 bases; J trimming: 3 bases; junction bases outside the gene matches: 13. The CDR3 DNA reads as TGTGCCAGCAGGGGAATCACAGGGGTTTTTGACTATGGCTACACCTTC. This gives the protein CASRGITGVFDYGYTF.

This chain joins TRBV28 and TRBJ2-1, with D perhaps matching TRBD1 (6 bases). The CDR3 runs to 15 residues. The V and J ends lost 8 bases and 3 bases respectively, with 17 bases between them. The germline V gene has CDR1 MDHEN and CDR2 SYDVKM. DNA of the CDR3: TGTGCCAGCGGGCGGAGACAGGTGGGCTACAATGAGCAGTTCTTC. Its protein product is CASGRRQVGYNEQFF.